This T cell receptor beta chain was retrieved from a study of early T cells in non-severe SARS-CoV-2 infection. As for the study in general: Chains stayed unpaired after sequencing of bulk RNA from unsorted whole blood.

Attachment of unique molecular identifiers was made to individual cDNA molecules. MiXCR, run by TCRdb on the 5' RACE reads, gives a single entry per CDR3 protein. Among about 50,000 distinct CDR3 sequences listed, about 12% were seen once. This clonotype was seen more than once but under ten times. The target antigen is unknown. Whole-study results and caveats: VDJdb matches were skewed toward anti-spike CD8 T cell responses.

The material was whole blood, obtained at baseline. The TCR originated in an adult who was a healthcare worker with PCR-confirmed SARS-CoV-2 infection or an uninfected control (not recorded which).

The CDR3: CASSSNPLGYTEAFF. CDR3 coding DNA: TGCGCCAGCAGTTCTAATCCCTTGGGGTACACTGAAGCTTTCTTT. J is TRBJ1-1 and V is TRBV5-1; D gene unclear. Germline-derived CDR1 and CDR2 are SGHRS and YFSETQ. Trimming pared 5 bases from V and 3 bases from J, leaving 17 bases between. The CDR3 loop spans 15 amino acids.